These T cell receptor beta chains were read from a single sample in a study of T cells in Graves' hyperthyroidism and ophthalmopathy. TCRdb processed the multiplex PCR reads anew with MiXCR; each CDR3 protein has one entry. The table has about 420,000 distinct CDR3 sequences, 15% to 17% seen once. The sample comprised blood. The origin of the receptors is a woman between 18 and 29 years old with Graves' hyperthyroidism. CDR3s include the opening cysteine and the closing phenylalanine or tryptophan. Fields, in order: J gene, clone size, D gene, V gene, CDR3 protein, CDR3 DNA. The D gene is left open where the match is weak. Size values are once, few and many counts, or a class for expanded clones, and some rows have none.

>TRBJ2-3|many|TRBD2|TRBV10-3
CAIAGGLAGGTDTQYF
TGTGCCATCGCAGGGGGACTAGCGGGAGGAACAGATACGCAGTATTTT
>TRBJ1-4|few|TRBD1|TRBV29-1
CSAQDRGGEKLFF
TGCAGCGCTCAGGACAGGGGAGGTGAAAAACTGTTTTTT
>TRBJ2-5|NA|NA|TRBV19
CASSAQGRGGEETQYF
TGTGCCAGTAGTGCGCAGGGGAGGGGAGGAGAAGAGACCCAGTACTTC
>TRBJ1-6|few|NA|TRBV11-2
CASSLDGGYASYNSPLHF
TGTGCCAGCAGCTTAGATGGAGGGTATGCCTCCTATAATTCACCCCTCCACTTT
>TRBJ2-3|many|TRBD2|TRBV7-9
CASSPLLAGAIDTQYF
TGTGCCAGCAGCCCGCTTCTAGCGGGAGCGATAGATACGCAGTATTTT
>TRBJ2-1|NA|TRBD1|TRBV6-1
CAASQGAGNEQFF
TGTGCCGCCAGTCAGGGGGCGGGTAATGAGCAGTTCTTC
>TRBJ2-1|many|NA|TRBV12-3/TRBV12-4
CASSPQAAHNEQFF
TGTGCCAGCAGTCCCCAGGCGGCTCACAATGAGCAGTTCTTC
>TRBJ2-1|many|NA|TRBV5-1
CASSLSGVEQFF
TGCGCCAGCAGCTTGTCGGGGGTGGAGCAGTTCTTC
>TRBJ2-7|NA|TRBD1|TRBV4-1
CASSHLPGQTSYEQYF
TGCGCCAGCAGCCATCTACCGGGACAGACCTCCTACGAGCAGTACTTC
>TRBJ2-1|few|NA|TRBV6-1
CASSEVGGDEQFF
TGTGCCAGCAGTGAGGTCGGAGGCGATGAGCAGTTCTTC
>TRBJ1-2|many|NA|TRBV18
CASSPSSGVNYGYTF
TGTGCCAGCTCACCCTCCTCAGGGGTTAACTATGGCTACACCTTC
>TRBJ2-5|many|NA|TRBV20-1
CSARDRGGVETQYF
TGCAGTGCTAGAGATCGAGGGGGGGTAGAGACCCAGTACTTC
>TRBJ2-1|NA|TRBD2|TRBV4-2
CASSQTRGGANNEQFF
TGTGCCAGCAGCCAAACTCGCGGGGGGGCGAACAATGAGCAGTTCTTC
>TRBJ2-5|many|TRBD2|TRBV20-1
CSASLAGGMGKYF
TGCAGTGCTAGTCTAGCGGGGGGGATGGGAAAGTACTTC
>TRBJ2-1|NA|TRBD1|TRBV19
CASTRQGNEQFF
TGTGCCAGTACCAGACAGGGGAATGAGCAGTTCTTC
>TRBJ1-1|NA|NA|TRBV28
CATLTAANTEAFF
TGTGCCACCCTGACAGCGGCGAACACTGAAGCTTTCTTT
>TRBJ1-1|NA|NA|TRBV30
CAGKKNTEAFF
TGTGCCGGGAAAAAGAACACTGAAGCTTTCTTT
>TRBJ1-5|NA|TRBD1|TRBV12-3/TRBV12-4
CASTRDRSNQPQHF
TGTGCCAGCACCCGGGACAGGTCAAATCAGCCCCAGCATTTT
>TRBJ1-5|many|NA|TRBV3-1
CASSQGIGQRQHF
TGTGCCAGCAGCCAAGGGATCGGACAGCGCCAGCATTTT
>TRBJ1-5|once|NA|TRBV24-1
CAASEEIPRWPQHF
TGTGCCGCCAGTGAGGAGATCCCCAGATGGCCCCAGCATTTT
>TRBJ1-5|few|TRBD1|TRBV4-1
CASSQPPGRGRGVQPQHF
TGCGCCAGCAGCCAACCCCCGGGCAGGGGGCGCGGGGTTCAGCCCCAGCATTTT
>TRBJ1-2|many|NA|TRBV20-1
CSARSADYGYTF
TGCAGTGCTAGATCGGCAGACTATGGCTACACCTTC
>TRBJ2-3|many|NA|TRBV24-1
CATSDDNTDTQYF
TGTGCCACCAGTGATGACAACACAGATACGCAGTATTTT
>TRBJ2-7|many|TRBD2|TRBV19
CASSYSGSEQYF
TGTGCCAGTAGTTACAGCGGGAGCGAGCAGTACTTC
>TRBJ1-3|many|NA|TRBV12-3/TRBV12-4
CASRTGNTIYF
TGTGCCAGCAGAACTGGAAACACCATATATTTT
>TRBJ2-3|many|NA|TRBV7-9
CASSRGTVTDTQYF
TGTGCCAGCAGCCGAGGGACGGTGACAGATACGCAGTATTTT
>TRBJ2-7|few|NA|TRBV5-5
CASSLVGTVTYEQYF
TGTGCCAGCAGCTTGGTCGGCACAGTCACCTACGAGCAGTACTTC
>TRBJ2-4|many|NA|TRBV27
CASSSSHNIQYF
TGTGCCAGCAGCTCCTCCCACAACATTCAGTACTTC
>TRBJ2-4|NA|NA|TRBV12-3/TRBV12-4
CASSYGRGYNAKNIQYF
TGTGCCAGCAGCTATGGCCGGGGCTACAATGCCAAAAACATTCAGTACTTC
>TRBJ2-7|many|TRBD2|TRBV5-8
CASSLQLAGVQYF
TGTGCCAGCAGCCTGCAATTAGCGGGAGTGCAGTACTTC
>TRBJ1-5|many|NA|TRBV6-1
CASRGTQGNQPQHF
TGTGCCAGCAGGGGGACCCAGGGCAATCAGCCCCAGCATTTT